This entry describes one T cell receptor beta chain. What it binds is unknown. TCRB transcripts that were expressed got sequenced, as all of the isolated RNA had been reverse transcribed. Only in-frame clones appear in the TCRdb table, and some are missing; sequencing was by immunoSEQ multiplex PCR. The sample contains 240,000 or so clones, approximately 70% of which appear only once. The source of the sample is a study of beta chain features in type 1 diabetes. Study conclusions and caveats: In these data, an HLA type influence on TCRB rearrangement remained unresolved. Compared with healthy donors, patients appeared to share more similar naive, central memory and regulatory TCRB repertoires.

This CDR3 is 14 amino acids long. Germline CDR1 and CDR2: SNHLY and FYNNEI. Trimming took off 6 bases at V and 6 bases at J, with 15 bases between the two ends. V and J are TRBV2 and TRBJ2-4; the D gene is possibly TRBD1 (5 bases). Sequencing was carried out using naive CD4+ T cells from blood. This clonotype was obtained from a young man in good health. CDR3 sequence reads: CASRGEGAPNIQYF. The CDR3 nucleotides read TGTGCCAGCAGGGGTGAAGGGGCCCCAAACATTCAGTACTTC.